A selection of T cell receptor beta chains follows, all from one sample in a study of control samples from healthy donors and cancer patients. Some clones are missing from TCRdb's copy, which holds only in-frame ones; the method was immunoSEQ multiplex PCR. The table lists 200,000 to 250,000 clones, just under 95% of them singletons. Source material: blood. Receptors were obtained from a man aged 45 to 65 in good health. Each CDR3 is given with its conserved first and last residue. The D gene is left open where the match is weak. The size of a clone is reported for some rows only, either as once, few or many, or as a class for expanded clones.

J,length,D,V,size,DNA,CDR3
TRBJ1-5,14,.,TRBV5-8,.,TGTGCCAGCAGCTTCCGAGGTTCCGATCAGCCCCAGCATTTT,CASSFRGSDQPQHF
TRBJ2-7,18,TRBD2,TRBV4-3,.,TGCGCCAGCAGCCAAGATCGGCTAGCGGGGGGCCAAGCCTACGAGCAGTACTTC,CASSQDRLAGGQAYEQYF
TRBJ1-5,16,.,TRBV20-1,.,TGCAGTGCTAGTAAACAGGATCTTTATAGCAATCAGCCCCAGCATTTT,CSASKQDLYSNQPQHF
TRBJ2-3,16,.,TRBV6-5,.,TGTGCCAGCAGTTACTCGGGGGGGCTCAACGCAGATACGCAGTATTTT,CASSYSGGLNADTQYF
TRBJ1-4,16,.,TRBV6-2/TRBV6-3,.,TGTGCCAGCAGTTACGCCAGGGGCGGATCTAATGAAAAACTGTTTTTT,CASSYARGGSNEKLFF
TRBJ1-3,14,.,TRBV19,.,TGTGCCAGTAGTTCAGGTACCTTTGGAAACACCATATATTTT,CASSSGTFGNTIYF
TRBJ2-5,14,TRBD1,TRBV5-1,.,TGCGCCAGCAGCATTGACAGGGGGCGGGAGACCCAGTACTTC,CASSIDRGRETQYF
TRBJ1-1,13,.,TRBV29-1,once,TGCAGCGCTCGGCCCTCGACGAACACTGAAGCTTTCTTT,CSARPSTNTEAFF
TRBJ2-1,16,TRBD2,TRBV3-1/TRBV3-2,.,TGTGCCAGCAGCCAAGGTTGGCTAGCGGACTACAATGAGCAGTTCTTC,CASSQGWLADYNEQFF
TRBJ1-2,14,.,TRBV2,.,TGTGCCAGCAGTCGAACGGGACCGACTTATGGCTACACCTTC,CASSRTGPTYGYTF
TRBJ2-5,15,.,TRBV11-2,.,TGTGCCAGCAGCTTAGAGTACTTGTACCAAGAGACCCAGTACTTC,CASSLEYLYQETQYF
TRBJ1-1,13,.,TRBV3-1/TRBV3-2,.,TGTGCCAGCAGCCACGGTGGGGGGACTGAAGCTTTCTTT,CASSHGGGTEAFF
TRBJ1-5,16,.,TRBV18,.,TGTGCCAGCTCACCAGCAAGCGGGGGACGCAATCAGCCCCAGCATTTT,CASSPASGGRNQPQHF
TRBJ2-5,14,TRBD2,TRBV28,once,TGTGCCAGCAGCTCTTCCCTCGGGAGGGAGACCCAGTACTTC,CASSSSLGRETQYF
TRBJ1-3,16,.,TRBV5-6,.,TGTGCCAGCAGCTTGAGCGGGGGGCGTTCAGGAAACACCATATACTTT,CASSLSGGRSGNTIYF
TRBJ2-5,19,TRBD2,TRBV3-1/TRBV3-2,.,TGTGCCAGCAGCCAAGGGACTAGCGGGGGGGGAGTTCTTTGGGAGACCCAGTACTTC,CASSQGTSGGGVLWETQYF
TRBJ2-5,14,TRBD1,TRBV3-1/TRBV3-2,.,TGTGCCAGCAGCCAGGGGACAGGGCCGGAGACCCAGTACTTC,CASSQGTGPETQYF
TRBJ2-5,15,TRBD2,TRBV24-1,.,TGTGCCACCAGTGATTTTCGGGGGGTTCAAGAGACCCAGTACTTC,CATSDFRGVQETQYF
TRBJ2-3,16,TRBD2,TRBV5-1,once,TGCGCCAGCAGTGGAGAGGGCGGGGGTAGCACAGATACGCAGTATTTT,CASSGEGGGSTDTQYF
TRBJ2-2,15,TRBD1,TRBV6-5,.,TGTGCCAGCAGTTATTCCGGACAGGACCGGAGGGAGCTGTTTTTT,CASSYSGQDRRELFF
TRBJ2-1,15,TRBD1,TRBV28,.,TGTGCCAGCAGTACTGCCGGGACAGGGATCAATGAGCAGTTCTTC,CASSTAGTGINEQFF
TRBJ2-7,14,.,TRBV9,.,TGTGCCAGCAGCGTAGGGGTAGAGGGCTACGAGCAGTACTTC,CASSVGVEGYEQYF
TRBJ2-7,15,.,TRBV6-2/TRBV6-3,.,TGTGCCAGCAGTTCCTTCGCGGGACGCTCCTACGAGCAGTACTTC,CASSSFAGRSYEQYF
TRBJ1-1,13,.,TRBV9,.,TGTGCCAGCAGCGTAGTGGGGAAGACTGAAGCTTTCTTT,CASSVVGKTEAFF
TRBJ2-5,14,TRBD1,TRBV7-2,.,TGTGCCAGCAGCCCCGACAGGGTCCAAGAGACCCAGTACTTC,CASSPDRVQETQYF
TRBJ2-7,14,TRBD1,TRBV13,once,TGTGCCAGCAGCTTAGGGGACAGGGACTACGAGCAGTACTTC,CASSLGDRDYEQYF
TRBJ2-7,14,TRBD2,TRBV5-1,.,TGCGCCAGCAGCAGTAATAGCGGGCTTTACGAGCAGTACTTC,CASSSNSGLYEQYF
TRBJ1-4,15,.,TRBV9,.,TGTGCCAGCAGCAGGACCGACAGCTATAATGAAAAACTGTTTTTT,CASSRTDSYNEKLFF
TRBJ1-5,15,.,TRBV6-5,.,TGTGCCAGCAGGGAGAGGAGGGGGTTGTGGCAGCCCCAGCATTTT,CASRERRGLWQPQHF
TRBJ2-7,14,TRBD1,TRBV10-1,.,TGCGCCAGCAGTGAGCCGGGGACAGGGGACGAGCAGTACTTC,CASSEPGTGDEQYF
TRBJ1-4,13,.,TRBV10-1,.,TGCGCCAGCAGCCGGCAAGGGGGAGAAAAACTATTTTTT,CASSRQGGEKLFF
TRBJ1-6,14,.,TRBV20-1,.,TGCAGTGCTAGTCACCCAGTTGGGAATTCACCCCTCCACTTT,CSASHPVGNSPLHF
TRBJ1-5,15,.,TRBV2,.,TGTGCCAGCAGTTTACAGGGTATAAGCAATCAGCCCCAGCATTTT,CASSLQGISNQPQHF
TRBJ1-6,16,.,TRBV27,.,TGTGCCAGCAGTCCTGTTGGGGCTGGCTATAATTCACCCCTCCACTTT,CASSPVGAGYNSPLHF
TRBJ1-2,13,.,TRBV9,once,TGTGCCAGCAGCGAGGGCCCTTCCTATGGCTACACCTTC,CASSEGPSYGYTF
TRBJ2-7,16,TRBD2,TRBV6-2/TRBV6-3,.,TGTGCCAGCAGCGGTTCGCCAGCGGGGGGGAAGTACGAGCAGTACTTC,CASSGSPAGGKYEQYF
TRBJ1-2,18,.,TRBV29-1,.,TGCAGCGTTGTGGGGGGGCAGGGAGGAGGTCTCGGTGACTATGGCTACACCTTC,CSVVGGQGGGLGDYGYTF
TRBJ2-1,15,TRBD2,TRBV10-1,.,TGCGCCAGCAGTGAGGTCGGGGGGGCCTACAATGAGCAGTTCTTC,CASSEVGGAYNEQFF
TRBJ1-1,14,.,TRBV5-6,.,TGTGCCAGCAGCTTACACCCCTTGGGGACTGAAGCTTTCTTT,CASSLHPLGTEAFF
TRBJ1-1,15,.,TRBV10-3,.,TGTGCCATCAGTGAGGTACAGGAAATGAACACTGAAGCTTTCTTT,CAISEVQEMNTEAFF
TRBJ1-3,14,.,TRBV4-1,.,TGCGCCAGCAGCCAAATGGGAGCTGGAAACACCATATATTTT,CASSQMGAGNTIYF
TRBJ1-3,16,.,TRBV7-9,.,TGTGCCAGCAGCTCTCTGGGACGGCTCTCTGGAAACACCATATATTTT,CASSSLGRLSGNTIYF
TRBJ1-1,16,.,TRBV5-6,once,TGTGCCAGCAGCCCGCCGGGAAGGGGGAGGCACACTGAAGCTTTCTTT,CASSPPGRGRHTEAFF